The clone carrying this T cell receptor beta chain was found many times. Its cognate antigen is unknown. Genomic DNA, serving as template, underwent TCR beta VDJ and CDR3 profiling. One entry per CDR3 protein results from TCRdb running MiXCR on the reads. The data contain some 140,000 distinct CDR3 sequences, about 40% of them singletons. This record comes from a study of CD8+CD57+ T cells in acquired aplastic anemia. Notes on the study in general: The number of CD8+ CDR3 sequences shared by patients and controls was about 27.

V gave up 5 bases and J gave up 4 bases; unmatched junction bases: 17. The CDR3 runs 19 residues. CDR1 LNHDA and CDR2 SQIVND come from the germline V gene (reference sequence). This chain uses TRBV19 with TRBJ1-2; 12 positions agree with TRBD1. The sequence came from a human donor in good health, serving as a control. Sequencing input: sorted CD4+, CD8+, or CD8+CD57+ T cells (not recorded which) from PBMCs. This CDR3 is CASSDYPGQGAKSLYGYTF. CDR3 DNA sequence: TGTGCCAGTAGTGACTACCCGGGACAGGGGGCCAAGAGCCTCTATGGCTACACCTTC.